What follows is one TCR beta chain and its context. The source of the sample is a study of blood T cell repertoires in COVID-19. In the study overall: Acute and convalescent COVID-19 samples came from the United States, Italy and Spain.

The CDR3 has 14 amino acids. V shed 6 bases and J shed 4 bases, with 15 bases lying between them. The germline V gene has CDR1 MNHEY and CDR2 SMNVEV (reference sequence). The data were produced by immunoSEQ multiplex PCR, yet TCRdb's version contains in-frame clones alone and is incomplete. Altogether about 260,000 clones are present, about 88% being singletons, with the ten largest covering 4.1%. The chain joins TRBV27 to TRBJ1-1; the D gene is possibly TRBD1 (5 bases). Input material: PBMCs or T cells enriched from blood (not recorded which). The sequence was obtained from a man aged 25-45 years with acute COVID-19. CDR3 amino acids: CASRPRVEGTEAFF. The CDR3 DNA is TGTGCCAGCAGGCCCAGGGTGGAGGGCACTGAAGCTTTCTTT.